Below are 28 T cell receptor beta chains sequenced from a single sample in a study of low-dose radiotherapy and immunotherapy resistance in tumors. Alpha- and beta-chain coverage of first-strand cDNA came from TRAV- and TRBV-specific primers. Using a constant-region primer together with a V-primer adapter, TCRs were subjected to 15 to 20 PCR cycles of amplification. TCRdb re-analysed the reads in MiXCR, keeping a single row per CDR3 protein. The profile shows thousands of distinct CDR3 sequences, under 70% of them singletons. The receptor set was obtained from a human donor with advanced metastatic prostate, ovarian, gallbladder or colorectal cancer (not recorded which). This table probably holds off-target reads from a library built for another chain.

This sequence joins TRBV12-3 or TRBV12-4 and TRBJ2-7; D tentatively fits TRBD1 or TRBD2 (5 bases each). Trimming pared 6 bases from V and 6 bases from J, leaving 15 bases between. CDR3 size: 13 residues. CDR3: CASSLGRSREQYF. The DNA of the CDR3 is TGTGCCAGCAGCCTGGGACGATCTCGCGAGCAGTACTTC.

In this sample, this clonotype turned up a few times. The chain combines TRBV10-3 with TRBJ2-1; D may correspond to TRBD1 or TRBD2 (7 bases each). Trimming shortened V by 8 bases and J by 2 bases, and 16 bases separated the two germline ends. The V gene's germline CDR1 is ENHRY and CDR2 SYGVKD. The CDR3 has 15 residues. DNA of the CDR3: TGTGCCATCGGCGGGGGACAGTCAGCCTACAATGAGCAGTTCTTC. This sequence encodes CAIGGGQSAYNEQFF.

The V call is TRBV5-5, the J call TRBJ2-6; D not resolved. With 4 bases removed from V and 4 bases from J, the gap between germline ends came to 18 bases. Germline V gene sequence: CDR1 SGHKS, CDR2 YYEKEE (reference sequence). The CDR3 loop spans 17 amino acids. The CDR3 coding sequence is TGTGCCAGCAGCCAAAGGGCAGATCAACCCGGGGCCAACGTCCTGACTTTC. It codes for CASSQRADQPGANVLTF.

This clonotype showed up just a few times. This sequence joins TRBV29-1 and TRBJ1-1, with D hard to call. V was clipped by 4 bases and J by 0 bases, with 15 bases between them. The V gene's germline CDR1 is SQVTM and CDR2 ANQGSEA. The CDR3 sequence is 15 residues long. This chain's CDR3 is CSVVVNSIMNTEAFF. The CDR3 bases are TGCAGCGTTGTTGTCAACTCGATTATGAACACTGAAGCTTTCTTT.

The chain links TRBV29-1 to TRBJ2-3; possibly TRBD2 for D (7 bases). V lost 7 bases and J lost 1, with 9 bases in between. CDR1 is SQVTM and CDR2 is ANQGSEA in the germline V gene. This CDR3 comprises 12 residues. The CDR3 reads CSGEGGTDTQYF. DNA of the CDR3: TGCAGCGGGGAGGGGGGCACAGATACGCAGTATTTT.

This chain uses TRBV5-6 with TRBJ2-6; 8 positions match TRBD1. The CDR3 runs 17 residues. The V segment lost 0 bases and the J segment 0 bases; nucleotides outside the gene matches: 2. Per germline, CDR1 SGHDT and CDR2 YYEEEE. The CDR3 DNA reads TGTGCCAGCAGCTTGGGGACAGGGACCTCTGGGGCCAACGTCCTGACTTTC. As protein: CASSLGTGTSGANVLTF.

This chain connects TRBV29-1 to TRBJ2-3, with 7 bases lining up with TRBD1. This CDR3 comprises 16 residues. Per germline, CDR1 SQVTM and CDR2 ANQGSEA. With 7 bases clipped from V and 0 bases from J, the junction kept 13 bases outside the gene matches. The CDR3 reads CSAHLFQGESTDTQYF. Here the CDR3 DNA reads TGCAGCGCCCATCTGTTTCAGGGGGAAAGCACAGATACGCAGTATTTT.

There are a few counts of this clonotype. The V gene is TRBV18, the J gene TRBJ1-6, with D uncertain. The CDR3 contains 16 residues. CDR1 and CDR2 (germline): KGHSH, LQKENI. V dropped 0 bases and J dropped 8 bases, with 14 bases sitting between them. This CDR3 reads CASSPPGTGYYSPLHF. The DNA for the CDR3 is TGTGCCAGCTCACCACCGGGCACGGGTTACTATTCACCCCTCCACTTT. The variable domain in full, with the rest retrieved from reference TRBV18 and TRBJ1-6, is NAGVMQNPRHLVRRRGQEARLRCSPMKGHSHVYWYRQLPEEGLKFMVYLQKENIIDESGMPKERFSAEFPKEGPSILRIQQVVRGDSAAYFCASSPPGTGYYSPLHFGNGTRLTVT.

The rearrangement uses TRBV12-3 or TRBV12-4 and TRBJ2-4, with 7 bases matching TRBD1. V dropped 3 bases and J dropped 6; count of bases not matched to a gene: 2. This CDR3 is 13 amino acids long. The CDR3 region has the DNA TGTGCCAGCAGTTTGGGACAGACAAACATTCAGTACTTC. Amino acid sequence: CASSLGQTNIQYF.

This clonotype showed up just a few times. The chain couples TRBV29-1 to TRBJ2-5, with D perhaps being TRBD1 or TRBD2 (6 bases each). The germline V gene encodes CDR1 SQVTM and CDR2 ANQGSEA. The CDR3 is 14 amino acids. Trimming took 3 bases from V and 7 from J, leaving 18 bases between them. CDR3 bases: TGCAGCGTTGAGAACCCGGGGGCCACTGGGACCCAGTACTTC. This gives the protein CSVENPGATGTQYF.

The rearrangement uses TRBV14 and TRBJ2-5; D is tentatively TRBD1 or TRBD2 (6 bases each). The germline gives CDR1 SGHDN, CDR2 FVKESK. V was pared by 9 bases and J by 3 bases, with 17 bases between. The CDR3 runs to 14 residues. The CDR3 nucleotides are TGTGCCAGTAAAGGGAACAGGGAGGAAGAGACCCAGTACTTC. Amino acid sequence: CASKGNREEETQYF.

This sequence joins TRBV18 and TRBJ1-1; D is uncertain. The CDR3 sequence is 15 residues long. Looked up from germline, CDR1 is KGHSH and CDR2 is LQKENI. V lost 2 bases and J lost 1, with 11 bases in between. The chain's CDR3 is CASSPGGDKNTEAFF. CDR3 in DNA: TGTGCCAGCTCACCAGGTGGAGATAAGAACACTGAAGCTTTCTTT.

The CDR3 sequence is CASESGMGSYEQYF. In DNA form, the CDR3 reads TGTGCCAGTGAATCGGGAATGGGGTCCTACGAGCAGTACTTC. The chain combines TRBV28 with TRBJ2-7, with a tentative D call TRBD2 (5 bases). This CDR3 contains 14 residues. V lost 9 bases to trimming and J lost 1 base, with 16 bases between them. The germline V gene has CDR1 MDHEN and CDR2 SYDVKM.

The gene calls are TRBV7-9 and TRBJ2-3, with 8 bases matching TRBD1. The trim removed 5 bases at V and 2 bases at J, leaving 3 bases unmatched. Germline CDR1 reads SEHNR; CDR2 reads FQNEAQ (reference sequence). The CDR3 runs to 14 residues. The CDR3 region is CASSPDRVTDTQYF. In DNA, the CDR3 is TGTGCCAGCAGCCCGGACAGGGTCACAGATACGCAGTATTTT. Full variable domain (remainder filled in from reference TRBV7-9 and TRBJ2-3): DTGVSQNPRHKITKRGQNVTFRCDPISEHNRLYWYRQTLGQGPEFLTYFQNEAQLEKSRLLSDRFSAERPKGSFSTLEIQRTEQGDSAMYLCASSPDRVTDTQYFGPGTRLTVL.

V and J are TRBV9 and TRBJ2-1; TRBD2 aligns across 9 bases. Trimming at V came to 4 bases and at J to 5 bases, leaving 19 bases not matched to a gene. This CDR3 contains 19 residues. Germline V gene data show CDR1 as SGDLS and CDR2 as YYNGEE. The CDR3 DNA is TGTGCCAGCAGCCTAGCAGCTGGATTAGCGGGGGTCAAGAACAATGAGCAGTTCTTC. This gives the protein CASSLAAGLAGVKNNEQFF. Full variable domain (outside the CDR3, taken from reference TRBV9 and TRBJ2-1): DSGVTQTPKHLITATGQRVTLRCSPRSGDLSVYWYQQSLDQGLQFLIQYYNGEERAKGNILERFSAQQFPDLHSELNLSSLELGDSALYFCASSLAAGLAGVKNNEQFFGPGTRLTVL.

This clonotype was counted between two and nine times. The chain is built from TRBV20-1 and TRBJ1-4; D gene uncertain. V lost 0 bases, J lost 10 bases, and 15 bases lay in between. Germline V lookup: CDR1 DFQATT, CDR2 SNEGSKA (reference sequence). This CDR3 has 14 residues. The CDR3 nucleotides are TGCAGTGCTAGAGATCGGTTTAGGGAAGCAAAACTGTTTTTT. Translated, it gives CSARDRFREAKLFF.

The chain carries TRBV9 and TRBJ2-5; no clear D gene. The germline V gene has CDR1 SGDLS and CDR2 YYNGEE. V shed 4 bases and J shed 5 bases, with 12 bases lying between them. The CDR3 contains 13 residues. The CDR3 sequence is CASSPPGFETQYF. The CDR3 bases are TGTGCCAGCAGCCCCCCCGGGTTCGAGACCCAGTACTTC.

This rearrangement joins TRBV5-1 to TRBJ1-2, with 8 bases lining up with TRBD1. CDR1 is SGHRS, CDR2 YFSETQ, per germline. This CDR3 contains 13 residues. The J segment lost 2 bases and the V segment lost 3 bases, leaving 0 bases of the junction unmatched. As DNA, the CDR3 is TGCGCCAGCAGCTGGGACAGGAACTATGGCTACACCTTC. Translated, it gives CASSWDRNYGYTF.

The rearrangement joins TRBV4-1 to TRBJ2-3, with 9 positions matching TRBD1. The CDR3 covers 17 residues. J was trimmed by 3 bases and V by 5 bases; bases with no gene match: 12. Per germline, CDR1 MGHRA and CDR2 YSYEKL. The CDR3 sequence: CASSAPRTGVVTDTQYF. The CDR3 nucleotides are TGCGCCAGCAGCGCCCCCAGGACAGGGGTTGTGACAGATACGCAGTATTTT.

This clonotype was found a few times. This chain links TRBV2 with TRBJ2-5; D gene ambiguous. V gave up 1 base and J gave up 0 bases, with 9 bases separating them. CDR1 is SNHLY and CDR2 is FYNNEI in the germline V gene. The CDR3 is 15 residues long. The CDR3: CASSEEVRYQETQYF. CDR3 bases: TGTGCCAGCAGTGAAGAGGTCAGGTACCAAGAGACCCAGTACTTC. Full variable domain (outside the CDR3, taken from reference TRBV2 and TRBJ2-5): EPEVTQTPSHQVTQMGQEVILRCVPISNHLYFYWYRQILGQKVEFLVSFYNNEISEKSEIFDDQFSVERPDGSNFTLKIRSTKLEDSAMYFCASSEEVRYQETQYFGPGTRLLVL.

This clonotype was seen a handful of times. The chain combines TRBV5-1 with TRBJ1-2; TRBD1 matches 9 bases. J lost 0 bases, V lost 3 bases, and 9 bases had no gene match. The CDR3 has 17 amino acids. Germline lookup yields CDR1 SGHRS and CDR2 YFSETQ. The CDR3 DNA follows: TGCGCCAGCAGCTCGCCAGGTACAGGGGGCGCTAACTATGGCTACACCTTC. Protein: CASSSPGTGGANYGYTF.

The chain combines TRBV2 with TRBJ2-3; TRBD1 matches at 9 bases. The germline V gene has CDR1 SNHLY and CDR2 FYNNEI. Trimming cost V 5 bases and J 7 bases; bases outside gene matches: 4. CDR3 length equals 13 residues. The chain's CDR3 is CASSRDRENTQYF. The CDR3 coding sequence is TGTGCCAGCAGTCGGGACAGGGAAAATACGCAGTATTTT.

This rearrangement joins TRBV29-1 to TRBJ2-5; a weak D match, TRBD2 (5 bases). This CDR3 is 13 amino acids long. Per the germline V gene, CDR1 is SQVTM and CDR2 is ANQGSEA. V was cut by 6 bases and J by 1 base, with 12 bases left in between. CDR3: CSVEGKVQETQYF. The CDR3 bases are TGCAGCGTAGAGGGAAAGGTCCAAGAGACCCAGTACTTC.

A single count supports this clonotype. The rearrangement joins TRBV28 to TRBJ2-2, with D hard to call. The germline CDR1 and CDR2 sequences are MDHEN and SYDVKM. This CDR3 contains 13 residues. V was cut by 2 bases and J by 4 bases, with 5 bases left in between. The CDR3 protein is CASSLPGTGELFF. The CDR3 coding sequence is TGTGCCAGCAGTTTACCCGGCACCGGGGAGCTGTTTTTT.

The chain carries TRBV4-3 and TRBJ2-3, with 8 bases aligning to TRBD2. The CDR3 extends over 18 amino acids. Unmatched junction bases numbered 9, after V lost 0 bases and J lost 1 base. Germline V CDR1 and CDR2: LGHNA, YSLEER. For the CDR3, the DNA is TGCGCCAGCAGCCAAGATCCTTACTTCGGGGGGGGCACAGATACGCAGTATTTT. It yields the protein CASSQDPYFGGGTDTQYF.

The V gene is TRBV9, the J gene TRBJ2-5; D gene unclear. Germline V gene data show CDR1 as SGDLS and CDR2 as YYNGEE. The CDR3 consists of 12 residues. The V gene lost 4 bases and the J gene lost 5 bases, with 9 bases spanning the gap. Here the CDR3 DNA reads TGTGCCAGCAGCACCGAAGGCGAGACCCAGTACTTC. Amino acid sequence: CASSTEGETQYF.

The chain's CDR3 is CASSPGVSGGGLGEQYF. The CDR3 region has the DNA TGTGCCAGCTCACCAGGTGTAAGCGGGGGGGGGCTTGGCGAGCAGTACTTC. This sequence joins TRBV18 and TRBJ2-7; 10 positions match TRBD2. There are 17 residues in the CDR3. The ends lost 2 bases at V and 6 bases at J; junction bases unmatched: 13. Germline lookup yields CDR1 KGHSH and CDR2 LQKENI.

The J gene is TRBJ2-7, the V gene TRBV28; a possible D gene is TRBD2 (6 bases). The CDR3 totals 14 residues. Trimming stripped 1 base from V and 0 bases from J, with 7 bases between. Germline assignment: CDR1 MDHEN and CDR2 SYDVKM. DNA of the CDR3: TGTGCCAGCAGTTTATCGGGACTCTCCTACGAGCAGTACTTC. Protein product: CASSLSGLSYEQYF.